This T cell receptor (beta chain) was identified in a study of T cell changes during pregnancy in multiple sclerosis. The repertoire was sequenced with immunoSEQ multiplex PCR; TCRdb's copy has only in-frame clones and lacks some. The table lists 45,000 to 60,000 clones, approximately 93% of them singletons. This TCR was sampled from a female donor with multiple sclerosis, enrolled in a pregnancy study. The source was peripheral blood, collected in the second trimester of pregnancy.

The CDR3: CASSNELVRKTQYF. CDR3 nucleotides: TGTGCCAGCAGTAATGAACTGGTGAGAAAGACCCAGTACTTC. The chain carries TRBV6-1 and TRBJ2-5; no clear D gene. Germline V lookup: CDR1 MNHNS, CDR2 SASEGT. V lost 5 bases and J 6 bases, leaving 16 bases between the germline ends. The CDR3 has 14 residues.